Shown below are 17 T cell receptor beta chains from a single sample sequenced in a study of CD8+ T cells in alopecia areata (dated by TCRdb to 2016 to 2018). Explained via the paper, the time point label denotes: about 4 weeks on oral tofacitinib. In light of the paper, this sample's treatment or condition label describes: oral pan-JAK inhibitor, 5-10 mg twice daily. Library creation used the immunoSEQ multiplex PCR assay. To provide template for TCR sequencing, every sample had RNA extracted and reverse transcribed into cDNA. Held by TCRdb, this immuneACCESS table contains in-frame sequences only and omits some clones. Under half of the omission traces to an unresolved V gene where checked; the cause of the rest is unknown. The sample table contains 160,000 or so clones; only one count was recorded for around three fifths of them. The top ten clones comprise 0.7% to 1% of the sample. The sample consisted of CD4+ T cells sorted from blood, taken at week 4, from a patient treated with tofacitinib. All receptors derive from a human donor with alopecia areata.

This rearrangement joins TRBV29-1 to TRBJ1-2; D gene unclear. V lost 5 bases and J 8 bases, leaving 12 bases between the germline ends. The CDR3 is made up of 11 amino acids. Germline V CDR1 and CDR2: SQVTM, ANQGSEA. The CDR3 loop is CSVNMGRGYTF. The DNA of the CDR3 is TGCAGCGTTAACATGGGAAGAGGCTACACCTTC.

The rearrangement uses TRBV7-8 and TRBJ1-6; D is perhaps TRBD1 (5 bases). This CDR3 comprises 14 residues. Germline CDR1 SGHVS, CDR2 FQNEAQ. Deletions cut 5 bases from V and 7 bases from J, with 12 bases between. The CDR3: CASSTGTLNSPLHF. CDR3 DNA: TGTGCCAGCAGCACGGGGACTTTGAATTCACCCCTCCACTTT.

This chain joins TRBV6-5 and TRBJ2-7; the D is unclear. The CDR3 runs 16 residues. Germline CDR1 and CDR2: MNHEY and SVGAGI. V gave up 0 bases and J gave up 0 bases, with 12 bases separating them. The CDR3 loop reads CASSYSGRSLSYEQYF. The CDR3 DNA reads as TGTGCCAGCAGTTACTCCGGACGGTCCCTCTCCTACGAGCAGTACTTC.

This clone was seen a handful of times. In the same sample, other DNA sequences code for this CDR3. The V gene is TRBV7-3, the J gene TRBJ2-5; D ambiguous. CDR1 and CDR2 (germline): SGHTA, FQGTGA. This CDR3 comprises 14 residues. V shed 5 bases and J shed 2 bases, with 12 bases lying between them. CDR3 sequence: CASSPTGLQETQYF. The CDR3 nucleotides read TGTGCCAGCAGCCCCACCGGGTTACAAGAGACCCAGTACTTC. The complete variable domain, with remaining parts taken from reference TRBV7-3 and TRBJ2-5, reads GAGVSQTPSNKVTEKGKYVELRCDPISGHTALYWYRQSLGQGPEFLIYFQGTGAADDSGLPNDRFFAVRPEGSVSTLKIQRTERGDSAVYLCASSPTGLQETQYFGPGTRLLVL.

This clone has only one observation. The chain recombines TRBV5-1 with TRBJ2-5; 8 bases fit TRBD1. The CDR3 loop spans 16 amino acids. V lost 4 bases, J lost 1 base, and 9 bases stayed unmatched. Germline values: CDR1 SGHRS, CDR2 YFSETQ. CDR3 bases: TGCGCCAGCAGCCTCCGGCCCGGGACAGGCCAAGAGACCCAGTACTTC. Residues: CASSLRPGTGQETQYF.

This clone was seen more than once but under ten times. V is TRBV9 and J is TRBJ2-4, with D perhaps TRBD1 (5 bases). In germline, CDR1 is SGDLS, CDR2 YYNGEE. V lost 3 bases and J lost 3, with 19 bases in between. There are 17 residues in the CDR3. CDR3 region: CASSGTSGPVDKNIQYF. The CDR3 nucleotides are TGTGCCAGCAGCGGGACCTCAGGGCCCGTCGACAAAAACATTCAGTACTTC.

The chain joins TRBV6-5 to TRBJ2-3, with D possibly matching TRBD1 (6 bases). The CDR3 is 14 amino acids. The germline V and J ends were trimmed by 5 bases and 2 bases, with 11 bases remaining between them. The germline CDR1 and CDR2 sequences are MNHEY and SVGAGI. As DNA, the CDR3 is TGTGCCAGCAGTGCGAGACAGGTCACAGATACGCAGTATTTT. It codes for CASSARQVTDTQYF.

The chain recombines TRBV4-3 with TRBJ2-7; D call uncertain. V lost 3 bases to trimming and J lost 3 bases, with 18 bases between them. The CDR3 covers 16 residues. The V gene's germline CDR1 is LGHNA and CDR2 YSLEER. DNA of the CDR3: TGCGCCAGCAGCCAGTTCCCTTCGGGTACCTACTACGAGCAGTACTTC. Its protein product is CASSQFPSGTYYEQYF.

The chain carries TRBV30 and TRBJ1-2; D is uncertain. This CDR3 is built from 12 residues. Per the germline V gene, CDR1 is GTSNPN and CDR2 is SVGIG (reference sequence). The V and J ends lost 1 base and 6 bases respectively, with 9 bases between them. DNA for the CDR3: TGTGCCTGGAGTGGGGGAAGAAATGGCTACACCTTC. Encoded protein: CAWSGGRNGYTF.

This rearrangement joins TRBV7-6 to TRBJ2-2; 7 bases map to TRBD2. V trimming: 5 bases; J trimming: 2 bases; junction bases outside the gene matches: 11. CDR1 is SGHVS, CDR2 FNYEAQ, per germline. CDR3 size: 17 residues. CDR3 DNA: TGTGCCAGCAGCCCAAGCCGGCTAGCGGAAAACACCGGGGAGCTGTTTTTT. It yields the protein CASSPSRLAENTGELFF.

This chain joins TRBV5-4 and TRBJ2-3; TRBD1 or TRBD2 may be the D gene (5 bases each). V was trimmed by 4 bases and J by 0 bases, leaving 12 bases between them. The length of the CDR3 is 15 residues. Germline lookup yields CDR1 SGHNT and CDR2 YYREEE (reference sequence). The CDR3 DNA follows: TGTGCCAGCAGCCGGGACGGGACCAGCACAGATACGCAGTATTTT. It codes for CASSRDGTSTDTQYF.

The gene calls are TRBV7-2 and TRBJ2-7, with D tentatively TRBD1 (6 bases). The CDR3 has 14 residues. V dropped 5 bases and J dropped 0 bases, with 11 bases sitting between them. Germline loops: CDR1 SGHTA, CDR2 FQGNSA. The DNA for the CDR3 is TGTGCCAGCAGCCCTTGGGACACCTCCTACGAGCAGTACTTC. It encodes CASSPWDTSYEQYF.

This chain links TRBV30 with TRBJ1-5; TRBD1 matches 8 bases. CDR3 length: 15 residues. Germline lookup yields CDR1 GTSNPN and CDR2 SVGIG (reference sequence). V was clipped by 0 bases and J by 0 bases; unmatched bases: 1. The CDR3 loop reads CAWSVGQVSNQPQHF. CDR3 DNA: TGTGCCTGGAGTGTGGGACAGGTTAGCAATCAGCCCCAGCATTTT.

This clone has only a few counts. CDR3 region: CANKDGIYGYTF. The CDR3 DNA reads as TGTGCCAACAAGGACGGAATCTATGGCTACACCTTC. This chain joins TRBV6-1 and TRBJ1-2; D not resolved. Per germline, CDR1 MNHNS and CDR2 SASEGT. The CDR3 sequence is 12 residues long. V lost 10 bases and J lost 4, with 13 bases in between.

This clone has more than one count but fewer than ten. This chain connects TRBV5-1 to TRBJ2-5; 9 bases fit TRBD1. The CDR3 spans 14 residues. Looked up from germline, CDR1 is SGHRS and CDR2 is YFSETQ. V shed 7 bases, J shed 1 base, and the junction held 5 bases outside the gene matches. CDR3 coding DNA: TGCGCCAGCTCAACGACAGGGGGCCAAGAGACCCAGTACTTC. As protein: CASSTTGGQETQYF. The full variable domain, with the rest looked up from reference TRBV5-1 and TRBJ2-5, is KAGVTQTPRYLIKTRGQQVTLSCSPISGHRSVSWYQQTPGQGLQFLFEYFSETQRNKGNFPGRFSGRQFSNSRSEMNVSTLELGDSALYLCASSTTGGQETQYFGPGTRLLVL.

The V and J genes are TRBV29-1 and TRBJ1-1; 9 bases line up with TRBD1. This CDR3 region has 12 residues. CDR1 and CDR2 from the germline V gene are SQVTM and ANQGSEA. Germline trimming cut 7 bases from V and 5 bases from J; bases unmatched to any gene: 5. The CDR3 loop reads CSGQGVGTEAFF. CDR3 DNA sequence: TGCAGCGGACAGGGGGTCGGAACTGAAGCTTTCTTT.

The V call is TRBV2, the J call TRBJ2-7; 7 bases line up with TRBD1. The CDR3 totals 15 residues. V shed 8 bases, J shed 3 bases, and the junction held 13 bases outside the gene matches. Germline loops: CDR1 SNHLY, CDR2 FYNNEI. CDR3 nucleotides: TGTGCCAGCCGAGGGACAGCCCCTGTGAACTACGAGCAGTACTTC. Encoded protein: CASRGTAPVNYEQYF.